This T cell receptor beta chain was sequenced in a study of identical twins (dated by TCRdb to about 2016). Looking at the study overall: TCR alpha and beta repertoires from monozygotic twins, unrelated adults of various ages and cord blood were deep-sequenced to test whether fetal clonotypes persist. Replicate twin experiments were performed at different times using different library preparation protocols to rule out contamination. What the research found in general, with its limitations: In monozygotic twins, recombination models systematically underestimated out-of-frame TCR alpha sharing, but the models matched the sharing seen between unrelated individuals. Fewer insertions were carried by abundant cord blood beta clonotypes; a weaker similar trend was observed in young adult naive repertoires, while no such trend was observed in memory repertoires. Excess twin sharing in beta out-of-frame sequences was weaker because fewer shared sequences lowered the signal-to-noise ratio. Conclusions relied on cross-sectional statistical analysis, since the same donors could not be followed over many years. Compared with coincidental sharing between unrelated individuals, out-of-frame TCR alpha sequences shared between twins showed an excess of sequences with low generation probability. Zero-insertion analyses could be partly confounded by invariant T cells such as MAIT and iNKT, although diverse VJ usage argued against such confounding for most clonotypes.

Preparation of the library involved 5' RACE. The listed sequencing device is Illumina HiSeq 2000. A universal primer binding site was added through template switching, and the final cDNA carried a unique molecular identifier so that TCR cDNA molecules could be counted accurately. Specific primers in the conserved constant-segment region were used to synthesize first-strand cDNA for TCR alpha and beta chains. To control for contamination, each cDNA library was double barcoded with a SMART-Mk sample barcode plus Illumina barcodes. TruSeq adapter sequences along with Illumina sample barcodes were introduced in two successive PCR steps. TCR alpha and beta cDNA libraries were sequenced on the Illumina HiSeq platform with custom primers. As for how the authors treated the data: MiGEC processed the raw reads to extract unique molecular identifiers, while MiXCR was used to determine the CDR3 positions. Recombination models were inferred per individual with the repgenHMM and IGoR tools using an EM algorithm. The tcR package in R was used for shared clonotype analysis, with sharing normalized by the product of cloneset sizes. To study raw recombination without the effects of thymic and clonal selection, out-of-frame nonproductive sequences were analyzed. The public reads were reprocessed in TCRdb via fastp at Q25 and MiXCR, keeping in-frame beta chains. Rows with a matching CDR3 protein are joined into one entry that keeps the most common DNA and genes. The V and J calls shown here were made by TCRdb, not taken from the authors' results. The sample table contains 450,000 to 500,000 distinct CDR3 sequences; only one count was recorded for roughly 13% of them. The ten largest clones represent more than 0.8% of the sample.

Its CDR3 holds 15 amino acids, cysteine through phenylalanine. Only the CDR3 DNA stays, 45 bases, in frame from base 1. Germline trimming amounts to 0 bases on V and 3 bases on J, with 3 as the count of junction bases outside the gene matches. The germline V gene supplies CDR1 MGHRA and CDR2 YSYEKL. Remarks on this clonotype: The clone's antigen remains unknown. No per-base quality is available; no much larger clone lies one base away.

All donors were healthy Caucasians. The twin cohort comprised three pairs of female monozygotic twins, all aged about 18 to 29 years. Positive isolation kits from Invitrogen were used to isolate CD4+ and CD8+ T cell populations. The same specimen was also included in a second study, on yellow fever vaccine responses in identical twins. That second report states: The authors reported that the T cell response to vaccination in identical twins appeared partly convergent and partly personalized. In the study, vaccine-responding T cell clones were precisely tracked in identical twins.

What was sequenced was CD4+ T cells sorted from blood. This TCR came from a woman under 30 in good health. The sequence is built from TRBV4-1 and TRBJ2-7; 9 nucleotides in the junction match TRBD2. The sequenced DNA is TGCGCCAGCAGCCAAGATTGGCGGGAGGGCTACGAGCAGTACTTC. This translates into CASSQDWREGYEQYF.